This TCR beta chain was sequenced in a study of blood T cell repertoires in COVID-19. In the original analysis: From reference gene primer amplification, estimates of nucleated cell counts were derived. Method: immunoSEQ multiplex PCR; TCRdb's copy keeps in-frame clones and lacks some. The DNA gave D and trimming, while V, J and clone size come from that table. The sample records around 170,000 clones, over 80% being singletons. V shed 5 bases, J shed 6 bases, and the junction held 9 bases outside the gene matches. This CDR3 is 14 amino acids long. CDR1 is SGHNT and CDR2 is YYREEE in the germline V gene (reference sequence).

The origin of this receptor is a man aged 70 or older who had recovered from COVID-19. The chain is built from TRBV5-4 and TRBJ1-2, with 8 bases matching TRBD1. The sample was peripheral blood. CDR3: CASSRLQGEDGYTF. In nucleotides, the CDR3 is TGTGCCAGCAGTCGCCTACAGGGGGAAGATGGCTACACCTTC.